This TCR beta chain was recovered during a study of Siglec-9 on CD8 T cells in melanoma. Study-wide results and caveats: An effector memory CD8+ T-cell subset seemingly accumulating in melanoma was reportedly marked and regulated by Siglec-9.

Here immunoSEQ multiplex PCR was the method, and the copy in TCRdb shows in-frame clones only, minus some. Here the sample spans around 39,000 clones, about 86% being singletons. There are a few counts of this clone. What it binds is not known. The CDR3 runs to 14 residues. Germline CDR1 reads SGHVS; CDR2 reads FNYEAQ. After removal of 7 bases from V and 7 bases from J, the junction contained 11 bases not matched to a gene. Sequencing was done on a sample of Siglec-9- CD8+ T cells sorted from blood. The clonotype comes from a human donor in good health. The chain joins TRBV7-6 to TRBJ1-1, with 8 nucleotides matching TRBD1. CDR3 bases: TGTGCCAGCACCACCCCGGACAGGGTGGATGAAGCTTTCTTT. Translating it yields CASTTPDRVDEAFF.